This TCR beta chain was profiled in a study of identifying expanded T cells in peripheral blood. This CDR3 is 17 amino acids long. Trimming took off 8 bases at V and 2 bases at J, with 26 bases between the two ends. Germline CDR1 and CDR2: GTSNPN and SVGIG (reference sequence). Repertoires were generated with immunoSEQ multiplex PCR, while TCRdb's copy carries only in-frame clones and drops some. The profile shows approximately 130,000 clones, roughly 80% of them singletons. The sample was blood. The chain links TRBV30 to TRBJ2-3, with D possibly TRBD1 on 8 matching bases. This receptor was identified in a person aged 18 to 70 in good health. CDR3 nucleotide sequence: TGTGCCCGCGACAGGGGAGGGGGGGGAATGGCCACAGATACGCAGTATTTT. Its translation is CARDRGGGGMATDTQYF.